The clone carrying this T cell receptor (beta chain) was seen ten or more times. The antigen remains unidentified. From the germline J gene comes the end of the CDR3, since the read stops 3 residues before it. The V and J ends lost 8 bases and 7 bases, in that order; junction bases with no gene match: 13. This CDR3 spans 15 amino acids. Germline CDR1 reads ENHRY; CDR2 reads SYGVKD. This table comes from immunoSEQ multiplex PCR, and its TCRdb copy is limited to in-frame clones, with some not included. Sampling found about 34,000 clones, none seen once. This sample is part of a study of T cell clonality in common variable immunodeficiency. Notes on the study in general: Compared with healthy controls, CVID subjects showed increased TCRbeta clonality, mostly in about a third. Fewer TCRbeta clones were shared among CVID subjects than controls. Fewer deletions and N-nucleotide insertions were reportedly seen in common variable immunodeficiency TCR beta sequences.

The receptor was derived from a person aged 18-70 years in good health. The specimen sequenced was peripheral blood mononuclear cells. The rearrangement uses TRBV10-3 and TRBJ2-1; 8 positions agree with TRBD2. CDR3 DNA (partial): TGTGCCATCCGGGGGGTGGCGGGAGGCGTTAATGAG. Translating gives CAIRGVAGGVNE. In full, the CDR3 is CAIRGVAGGVNEQFF.